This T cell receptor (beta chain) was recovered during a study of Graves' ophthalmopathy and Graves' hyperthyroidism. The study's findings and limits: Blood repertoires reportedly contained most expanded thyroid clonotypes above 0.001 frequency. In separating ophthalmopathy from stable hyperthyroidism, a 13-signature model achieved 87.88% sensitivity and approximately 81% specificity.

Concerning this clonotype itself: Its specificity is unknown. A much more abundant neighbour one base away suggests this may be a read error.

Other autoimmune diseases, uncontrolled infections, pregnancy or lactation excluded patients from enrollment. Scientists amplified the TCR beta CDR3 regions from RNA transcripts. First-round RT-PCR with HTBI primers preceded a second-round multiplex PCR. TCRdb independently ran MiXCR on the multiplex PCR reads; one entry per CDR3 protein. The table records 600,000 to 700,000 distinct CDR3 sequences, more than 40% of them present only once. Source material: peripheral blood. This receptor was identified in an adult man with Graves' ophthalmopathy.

The CDR3 protein is CASSLQRSRGNQPQHF. CDR3 bases: TGTGCCAGCAGCCTCCAGAGGAGTCGGGGCAATCAGCCCCAGCATTTT. The rearrangement joins TRBV13 to TRBJ1-5; the D is unclear. V lost 5 bases and J lost 2, with 16 bases in between. The CDR3 length is 16 residues. Germline V CDR1 and CDR2: PRHDT, FYEKMQ (reference sequence). Full variable domain (missing parts from reference TRBV13 and TRBJ1-5): AAGVIQSPRHLIKEKRETATLKCYPIPRHDTVYWYQQGPGQDPQFLISFYEKMQSDKGSIPDRFSAQQFSDYHSELNMSSLELGDSALYFCASSLQRSRGNQPQHFGDGTRLSIL.